This TCR beta chain was recorded in a study of shared clonotypes between healthy human individuals. About this clone: A much bigger clone sits one base away, suggesting this may be a read error.

Using immunoSEQ multiplex PCR, the repertoire was profiled, and TCRdb retains in-frame clones only, with some absent. The data contain 1 million to 1.3 million clones, more than 75% of them singletons. The V and J ends lost 5 bases and 7 bases, in that order; junction bases with no gene match: 10. Germline CDR1 reads GTSNPN; CDR2 reads SVGIG (reference sequence). CDR3 size: 15 residues. Donors comprised healthy HIV-negative adults lacking recent acute infections or vaccinations. Every contributor of samples was a Caucasian grown-up residing in Nashville, Tennessee. Into CD45RA+ naive and CD45RA-negative memory subsets, the CD4+ cells were split.

Sequencing was performed on memory CD4+ T cells from PBMCs. Subset meaning: CD45RA-negative fraction. V is TRBV30 and J is TRBJ2-7; 14 bases agree with TRBD2. This clonotype originated in a man in his late teens or twenties in good health. Some clones in this sample may be carry-over from other donors' samples. CDR3 amino acids: CAWSLRGLAGGEQYF. The CDR3 coding sequence is TGTGCCTGGTCCCTACGAGGACTAGCGGGAGGAGAGCAGTACTTC. Full variable domain (missing parts from reference TRBV30 and TRBJ2-7): SQTIHQWPATLVQPVGSPLSLECTVEGTSNPNLYWYRQAAGRGLQLLFYSVGIGQISSEVPQNLSASRPQDRQFILSSKKLLLSDSGFYLCAWSLRGLAGGEQYFGPGTRLTVT.